The 21 T cell receptor beta chains in this list originate from one sample, sequenced in a study of blood T cell repertoires in COVID-19 (dated by TCRdb to the early 2020s). The library was produced with the immunoSEQ multiplex PCR assay. TCRdb stores this immuneACCESS table with in-frame sequences only. Part of the clones is absent; in the studies checked, under half of the shortfall reflects unresolved V genes, and no reason is known for the rest. This sample is represented by more than 200,000 clones; about 90% of them were singletons. The top ten constitute 2.2% of the sample. Material for sequencing was peripheral blood. All receptors derive from a woman between 50 and 59 years old with acute or convalescent COVID-19.

J is TRBJ1-2 and V is TRBV4-3; 8 bases map to TRBD1. CDR1 and CDR2 (germline): LGHNA, YSLEER. The CDR3 contains 14 residues. The V gene end was trimmed by 0 bases and the J gene end by 5 bases; junction bases not matched to a gene: 2. CDR3 loop: CASSQDRGLYGYTF. CDR3 coding DNA: TGCGCCAGCAGCCAAGACAGGGGGCTTTATGGCTACACCTTC.

The chain links TRBV30 to TRBJ2-5; TRBD1 is a possible D gene (6 bases). Trimming removed 0 bases at V and 10 bases at J, with 21 bases between. There are 15 residues in the CDR3. CDR1 GTSNPN and CDR2 SVGIG come from the germline V gene (reference sequence). Here the CDR3 DNA reads TGTGCCTGGAGTGTACTAAGGGGTGGGGGCGTTAACCAGTACTTC. Amino acids: CAWSVLRGGGVNQYF.

V is TRBV18 and J is TRBJ1-2, with TRBD1 identical over 7 bases. Germline V gene sequence: CDR1 KGHSH, CDR2 LQKENI. The ends lost 6 bases at V and 2 bases at J; junction bases unmatched: 9. The CDR3 length is 15 residues. The CDR3 coding sequence is TGTGCCAGCTCCCCTAACAGGGGAACAAACTATGGCTACACCTTC. It specifies CASSPNRGTNYGYTF.

This chain uses TRBV9 with TRBJ1-3, with 9 bases aligning to TRBD1. Per the germline V gene, CDR1 is SGDLS and CDR2 is YYNGEE. Unmatched junction bases numbered 7, after V lost 2 bases and J lost 4 bases. The CDR3 consists of 16 residues. The CDR3 sequence is CASSVGQGLKGNTIYF. The CDR3 bases are TGTGCCAGCAGCGTGGGACAGGGACTGAAAGGAAACACCATATATTTT.

This chain links TRBV27 with TRBJ2-7, with 8 bases matching TRBD1. Germline lookup yields CDR1 MNHEY and CDR2 SMNVEV (reference sequence). V shed 6 bases and J 1 base; nucleotides not matched to a gene: 8. This CDR3 is 15 amino acids long. For the CDR3, the DNA is TGTGCCAGCAGCCGCGGACAGGGATGGTCCTACGAGCAGTACTTC. Its protein product is CASSRGQGWSYEQYF.

This chain joins TRBV3-1 (or the pseudogene TRBV3-2) and TRBJ2-7, with D unresolved. Germline V gives CDR1 LGHDT, CDR2 YNNKEL (reference sequence). The CDR3 spans 12 residues. V was cut by 4 bases and J by 6 bases, with 10 bases left in between. The CDR3 is CASSLPPGEQYF. The DNA for the CDR3 is TGTGCCAGCAGCCTTCCCCCGGGCGAGCAGTACTTC.

This chain connects TRBV11-3 to TRBJ1-1; D not certain. CDR3 length: 12 residues. Per germline, CDR1 SGHNT and CDR2 YENEEA. V lost 2 bases to trimming and J lost 1 base, with 2 bases between them. The CDR3 spells CASSLRNTEAFF. The CDR3, as DNA: TGTGCCAGCAGCTTACGGAACACTGAAGCTTTCTTT.

The chain links TRBV7-8 to TRBJ2-5, with 8 bases identical to TRBD2. The CDR3 loop spans 13 amino acids. The J segment lost 2 bases and the V segment lost 9 bases, leaving 5 bases of the junction unmatched. Germline CDR1 reads SGHVS; CDR2 reads FQNEAQ. CDR3: CASNIAGQETQYF. The CDR3 DNA reads as TGTGCCAGTAATATAGCGGGACAAGAGACCCAGTACTTC.

This sequence joins TRBV10-3 and TRBJ2-7; the match to TRBD1 covers 10 bases. Per germline, CDR1 ENHRY and CDR2 SYGVKD. V lost 3 bases and J lost 3; bases outside the gene matches: 8. The CDR3 length is 16 residues. This CDR3 is CAISDAAGTGDYEQYF. CDR3 nucleotides: TGTGCCATCAGTGATGCTGCCGGGACAGGGGACTACGAGCAGTACTTC.

The J gene is TRBJ1-2, the V gene TRBV5-1, with 7 bases fitting TRBD1. V was clipped by 2 bases and J by 4 bases; unmatched bases: 8. Germline V gives CDR1 SGHRS, CDR2 YFSETQ. The CDR3 runs to 15 residues. The CDR3 DNA sequence: TGCGCCAGCAGCTTTGCAGGGACAGAGATCTATGGCTACACCTTC. It translates to CASSFAGTEIYGYTF.

The chain is built from TRBV20-1 and TRBJ2-7, with 14 bases identical to TRBD2. Germline V gene sequence: CDR1 DFQATT, CDR2 SNEGSKA (reference sequence). With 3 bases clipped from V and 6 bases from J, the junction kept 10 bases outside the gene matches. This CDR3 region has 16 residues. CDR3 in DNA: TGCAGTGCTAGTCTGGTAGGGACTAGCGGGAGTGGCGAGCAGTACTTC. Translated, it gives CSASLVGTSGSGEQYF.

The rearrangement links TRBV15 to TRBJ2-1, with D tentatively TRBD2 (5 bases). Germline-derived CDR1 and CDR2 are LNHNV and YYDKDF (reference sequence). The CDR3 is 14 amino acids. Trimming shortened V by 1 base and J by 4 bases, and 8 bases separated the two germline ends. The CDR3 DNA reads as TGTGCCACCAGCAGAGGGGGAGTATACAATGAGCAGTTCTTC. This codes for CATSRGGVYNEQFF.

This rearrangement joins TRBV5-4 to TRBJ2-5, with TRBD2 identical over 14 bases. This CDR3 contains 16 residues. The V gene end was trimmed by 5 bases and the J gene end by 5 bases; junction bases not matched to a gene: 8. The germline CDR1 and CDR2 sequences are SGHNT and YYREEE (reference sequence). This chain's CDR3 is CASSPGLAGGRETQYF. The DNA for the CDR3 is TGTGCCAGCAGTCCCGGACTAGCGGGAGGTCGGGAGACCCAGTACTTC.

The chain combines TRBV6-6 with TRBJ2-6; a weak D match, TRBD1 (5 bases). The CDR3 has 15 amino acids. The V end was cut by 5 bases, the J end by 2 bases, with 10 bases between. Germline V CDR1 and CDR2: MNHNY, SVGAGI (reference sequence). CDR3 region: CASSTRVTGANVLTF. CDR3 coding DNA: TGTGCCAGCAGTACCAGGGTAACTGGGGCCAACGTCCTGACTTTC.

The V and J genes are TRBV3-1 (or the pseudogene TRBV3-2) and TRBJ1-1; D is uncertain. Trimming pared 1 base from V and 7 bases from J, leaving 10 bases between. Germline values: CDR1 LGHDT, CDR2 YNNKEL (reference sequence). CDR3 length equals 13 residues. CDR3: CASSQGSVLEAFF. For the CDR3, the DNA is TGTGCCAGCAGCCAAGGAAGCGTTCTTGAAGCTTTCTTT.

The chain uses TRBV5-6 and TRBJ1-4; unclear D gene. Between the trimmed V and J ends, which lost 3 bases and 8 bases, there was a span of 8 bases. The CDR3 runs to 12 residues. Germline CDR1 reads SGHDT; CDR2 reads YYEEEE. CDR3 in amino acids: CASSWAEEKLFF. Written as DNA, the CDR3 is TGTGCCAGCAGCTGGGCCGAAGAAAAACTGTTTTTT.

This sequence joins TRBV5-1 and TRBJ1-2; 11 bases map to TRBD1. Germline CDR1 reads SGHRS; CDR2 reads YFSETQ. The CDR3 has 17 residues. Germline trimming cut 6 bases from V and 7 bases from J; bases unmatched to any gene: 17. CDR3 amino acids: CASTTSPGTGGSGGYTF. DNA for the CDR3: TGCGCCAGCACAACTTCCCCCGGGACAGGGGGTTCGGGTGGCTACACCTTC.

The chain links TRBV30 to TRBJ2-3; D may be TRBD1 (6 bases). CDR3 length equals 12 residues. V shed 4 bases and J shed 5 bases, with 10 bases lying between them. Germline V gene lookup returns CDR1 GTSNPN and CDR2 SVGIG (reference sequence). CDR3 DNA sequence: TGTGCCTGGACCGGGACACTAGATACGCAGTATTTT. This encodes CAWTGTLDTQYF.

The CDR3 here is CATSGLSSGSTDTQYF. CDR3 nucleotide sequence: TGTGCCACCAGTGGCTTATCTAGCGGTAGCACAGATACGCAGTATTTT. The chain uses TRBV24-1 and TRBJ2-3; 7 nucleotides align to TRBD2. CDR1 is KGHDR, CDR2 SFDVKD, per germline. V lost 5 bases and J lost 0; bases outside the gene matches: 7. This CDR3 comprises 16 residues.

The chain combines TRBV18 with TRBJ2-3; 7 bases match TRBD1. Per germline, CDR1 KGHSH and CDR2 LQKENI. V was clipped by 1 base and J by 3 bases; unmatched bases: 1. This CDR3 is built from 14 residues. The CDR3 DNA reads TGTGCCAGCTCACCACAACAGGGGACAGATACGCAGTATTTT. Translation gives CASSPQQGTDTQYF.

The V gene is TRBV19, the J gene TRBJ1-5; D remains unclear. V was cut by 4 bases and J by 6 bases, with 13 bases left in between. CDR1 is LNHDA and CDR2 is SQIVND in the germline V gene (reference sequence). This CDR3 comprises 14 residues. CDR3 coding DNA: TGTGCCAGTAGTAGAGAATACAGTATTCAGCCCCAGCATTTT. The encoded protein is CASSREYSIQPQHF.